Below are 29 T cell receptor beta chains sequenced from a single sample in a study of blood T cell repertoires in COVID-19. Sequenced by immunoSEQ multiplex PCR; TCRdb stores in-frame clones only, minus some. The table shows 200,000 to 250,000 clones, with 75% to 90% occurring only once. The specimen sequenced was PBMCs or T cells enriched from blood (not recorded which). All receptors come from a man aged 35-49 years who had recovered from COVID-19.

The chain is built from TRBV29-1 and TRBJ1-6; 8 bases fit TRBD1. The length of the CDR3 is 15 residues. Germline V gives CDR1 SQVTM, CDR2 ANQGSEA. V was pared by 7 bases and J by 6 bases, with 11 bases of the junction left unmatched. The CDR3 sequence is CSAKIGTGGNSPLHF. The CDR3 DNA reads TGCAGCGCCAAAATTGGGACAGGCGGTAATTCACCCCTCCACTTT.

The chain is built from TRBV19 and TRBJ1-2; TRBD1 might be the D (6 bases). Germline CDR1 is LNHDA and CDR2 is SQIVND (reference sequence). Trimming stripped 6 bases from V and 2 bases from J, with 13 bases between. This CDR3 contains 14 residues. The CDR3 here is CASRVRGSNYGYTF. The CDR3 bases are TGTGCCAGTAGGGTCAGGGGTTCCAACTATGGCTACACCTTC. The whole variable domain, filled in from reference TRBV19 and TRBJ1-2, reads DGGITQSPKYLFRKEGQNVTLSCEQNLNHDAMYWYRQDPGQGLRLIYYSQIVNDFQKGDIAEGYSVSREKKESFPLTVTSAQKNPTAFYLCASRVRGSNYGYTFGSGTRLTVV.

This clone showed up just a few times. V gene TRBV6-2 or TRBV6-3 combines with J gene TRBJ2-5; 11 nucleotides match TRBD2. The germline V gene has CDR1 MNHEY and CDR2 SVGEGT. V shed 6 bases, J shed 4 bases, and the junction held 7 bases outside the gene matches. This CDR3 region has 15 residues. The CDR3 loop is CASSRSGGAGETQYF. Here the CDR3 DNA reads TGTGCCAGCAGCCGTAGCGGGGGGGCCGGAGAGACCCAGTACTTC.

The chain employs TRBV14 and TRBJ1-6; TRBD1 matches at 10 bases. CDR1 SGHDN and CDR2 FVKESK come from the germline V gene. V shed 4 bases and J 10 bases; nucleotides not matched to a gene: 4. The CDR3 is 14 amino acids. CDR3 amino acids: CASSPRTGGSPLHF. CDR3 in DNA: TGTGCCAGCAGCCCACGGACAGGGGGATCACCCCTCCACTTT.

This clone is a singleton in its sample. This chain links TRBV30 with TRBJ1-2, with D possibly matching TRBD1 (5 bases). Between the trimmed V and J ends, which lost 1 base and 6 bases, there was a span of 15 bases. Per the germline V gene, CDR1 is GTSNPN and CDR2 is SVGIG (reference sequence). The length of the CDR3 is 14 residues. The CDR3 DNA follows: TGTGCCTGGAGTGCCCAACGGGGGACGGATGGCTACACCTTC. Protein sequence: CAWSAQRGTDGYTF.

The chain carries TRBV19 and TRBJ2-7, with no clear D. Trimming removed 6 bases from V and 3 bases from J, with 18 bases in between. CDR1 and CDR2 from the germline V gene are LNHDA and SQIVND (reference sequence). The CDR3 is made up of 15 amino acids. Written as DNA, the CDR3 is TGTGCCAGTAGCCATTACAACGACTTAAACTACGAGCAGTACTTC. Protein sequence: CASSHYNDLNYEQYF.

CDR3 residues: CASSLARDRRNTIYF. CDR3 nucleotides: TGTGCCAGCAGCTTAGCGCGGGACAGGAGAAACACCATATATTTT. The V gene is TRBV7-9, the J gene TRBJ1-3; 8 bases align to TRBD1. The V gene end was trimmed by 0 bases and the J gene end by 5 bases; junction bases not matched to a gene: 3. This CDR3 region has 15 residues. Germline V gene lookup returns CDR1 SEHNR and CDR2 FQNEAQ (reference sequence).

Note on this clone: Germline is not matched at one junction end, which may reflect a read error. The CDR3 spells CSVVQGSESFF. The CDR3 bases are TGCAGCGTTGTACAGGGGAGTGAATCTTTCTTT. The chain carries TRBV29-1 and TRBJ1-1; 7 bases match TRBD1. CDR1 and CDR2 from the germline V gene are SQVTM and ANQGSEA. The CDR3 loop spans 11 amino acids.

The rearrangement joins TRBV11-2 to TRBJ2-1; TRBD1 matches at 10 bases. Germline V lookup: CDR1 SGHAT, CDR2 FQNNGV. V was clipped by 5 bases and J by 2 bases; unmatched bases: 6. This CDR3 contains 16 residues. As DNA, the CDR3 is TGTGCCAGCAGCCCTCGGGGGACAGGGGCCTACAATGAGCAGTTCTTC. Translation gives CASSPRGTGAYNEQFF.

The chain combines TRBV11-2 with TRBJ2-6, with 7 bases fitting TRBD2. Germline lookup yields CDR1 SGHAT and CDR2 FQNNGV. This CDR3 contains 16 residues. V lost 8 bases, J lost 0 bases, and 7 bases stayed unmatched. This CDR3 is CASSRGGVSGANVLTF. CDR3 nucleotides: TGTGCCAGCTCCCGGGGAGGGGTCTCTGGGGCCAACGTCCTGACTTTC.

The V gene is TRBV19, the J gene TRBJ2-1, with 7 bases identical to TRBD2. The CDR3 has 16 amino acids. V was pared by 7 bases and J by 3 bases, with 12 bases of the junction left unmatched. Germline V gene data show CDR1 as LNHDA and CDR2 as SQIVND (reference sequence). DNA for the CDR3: TGTGCCAGTACCGACGGCATAGTAGCGGGCTACAATGAGCAGTTCTTC. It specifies CASTDGIVAGYNEQFF.

The CDR3 loop reads CSAQTGGQPQHF. The CDR3 nucleotides read TGCAGCGCCCAGACAGGGGGTCAGCCCCAGCATTTT. This chain joins TRBV29-1 and TRBJ1-5, with TRBD1 matching over 9 bases. V trimming: 7 bases; J trimming: 6 bases; junction bases outside the gene matches: 4. Germline V CDR1 and CDR2: SQVTM, ANQGSEA. The CDR3 is 12 amino acids.

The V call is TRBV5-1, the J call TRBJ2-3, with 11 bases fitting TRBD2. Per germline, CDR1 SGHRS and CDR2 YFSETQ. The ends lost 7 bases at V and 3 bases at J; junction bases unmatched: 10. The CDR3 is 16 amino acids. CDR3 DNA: TGCGCCAGCTCCACCGACCTAGCGGGGGGAACAGATACGCAGTATTTT. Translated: CASSTDLAGGTDTQYF.

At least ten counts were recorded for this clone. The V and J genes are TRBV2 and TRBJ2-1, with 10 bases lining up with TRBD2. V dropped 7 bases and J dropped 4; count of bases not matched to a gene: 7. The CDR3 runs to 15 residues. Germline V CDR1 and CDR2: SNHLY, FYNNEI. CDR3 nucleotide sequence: TGTGCCAGCAAATGGACTAGCGGAGTTTACAATGAGCAGTTCTTC. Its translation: CASKWTSGVYNEQFF.

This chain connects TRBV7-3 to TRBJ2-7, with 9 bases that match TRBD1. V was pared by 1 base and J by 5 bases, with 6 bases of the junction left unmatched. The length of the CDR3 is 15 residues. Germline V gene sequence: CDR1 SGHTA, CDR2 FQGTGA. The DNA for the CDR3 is TGTGCCAGCAGCTTAAGCCGGGACAGGGACGACGAGCAGTACTTC. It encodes CASSLSRDRDDEQYF.

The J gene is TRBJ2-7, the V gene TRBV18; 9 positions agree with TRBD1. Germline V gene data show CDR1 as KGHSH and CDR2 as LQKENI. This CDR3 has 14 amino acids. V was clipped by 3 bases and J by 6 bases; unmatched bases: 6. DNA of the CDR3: TGTGCCAGCTCACCCCGGGACAGGGTAGCCGAGCAGTACTTC. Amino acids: CASSPRDRVAEQYF.

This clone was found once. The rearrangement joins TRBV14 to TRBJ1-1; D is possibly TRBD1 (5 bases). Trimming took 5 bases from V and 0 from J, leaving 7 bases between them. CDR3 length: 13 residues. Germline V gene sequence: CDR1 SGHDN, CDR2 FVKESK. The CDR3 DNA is TGTGCCAGCAGCTGGGGGGTGAACACTGAAGCTTTCTTT. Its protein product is CASSWGVNTEAFF.

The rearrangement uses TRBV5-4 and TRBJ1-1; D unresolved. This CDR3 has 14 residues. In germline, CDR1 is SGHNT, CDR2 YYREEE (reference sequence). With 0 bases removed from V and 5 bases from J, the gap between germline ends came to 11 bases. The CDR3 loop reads CASSLALRGTEAFF. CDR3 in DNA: TGTGCCAGCAGCTTGGCGTTACGGGGAACTGAAGCTTTCTTT.

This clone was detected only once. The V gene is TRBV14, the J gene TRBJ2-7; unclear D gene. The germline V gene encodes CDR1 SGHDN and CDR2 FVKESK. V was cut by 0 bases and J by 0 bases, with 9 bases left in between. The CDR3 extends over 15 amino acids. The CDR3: CASSQDLSSSYEQYF. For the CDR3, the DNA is TGTGCCAGCAGCCAAGACCTTTCCAGCTCCTACGAGCAGTACTTC.

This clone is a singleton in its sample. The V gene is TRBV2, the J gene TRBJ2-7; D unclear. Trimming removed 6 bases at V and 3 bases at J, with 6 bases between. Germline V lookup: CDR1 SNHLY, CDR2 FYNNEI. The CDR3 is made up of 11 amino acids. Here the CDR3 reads CASRLFYEQYF. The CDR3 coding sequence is TGTGCCAGCAGGTTATTCTACGAGCAGTACTTC.

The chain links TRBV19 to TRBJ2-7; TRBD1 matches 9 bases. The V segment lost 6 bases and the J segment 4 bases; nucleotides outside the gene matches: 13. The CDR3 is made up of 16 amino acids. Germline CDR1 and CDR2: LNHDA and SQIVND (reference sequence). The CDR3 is CASSPLPGTGTYEQYF. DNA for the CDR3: TGTGCCAGTAGCCCTCTTCCCGGGACAGGGACATACGAGCAGTACTTC.

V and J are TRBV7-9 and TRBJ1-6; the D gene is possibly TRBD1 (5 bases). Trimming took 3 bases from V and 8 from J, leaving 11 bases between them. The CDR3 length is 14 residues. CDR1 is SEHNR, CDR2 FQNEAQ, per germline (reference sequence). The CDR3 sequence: CASSFPGGYSPLHF. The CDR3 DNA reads TGTGCCAGCAGCTTCCCGGGGGGGTATTCACCCCTCCACTTT. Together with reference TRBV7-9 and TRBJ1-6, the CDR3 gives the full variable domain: DTGVSQNPRHKITKRGQNVTFRCDPISEHNRLYWYRQTLGQGPEFLTYFQNEAQLEKSRLLSDRFSAERPKGSFSTLEIQRTEQGDSAMYLCASSFPGGYSPLHFGNGTRLTVT.

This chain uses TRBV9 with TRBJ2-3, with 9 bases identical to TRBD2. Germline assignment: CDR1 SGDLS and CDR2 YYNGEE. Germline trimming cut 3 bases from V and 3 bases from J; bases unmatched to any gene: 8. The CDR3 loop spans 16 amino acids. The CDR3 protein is CASSGLRGGRTDTQYF. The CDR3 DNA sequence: TGTGCCAGCAGCGGCCTGCGGGGGGGGAGAACAGATACGCAGTATTTT.

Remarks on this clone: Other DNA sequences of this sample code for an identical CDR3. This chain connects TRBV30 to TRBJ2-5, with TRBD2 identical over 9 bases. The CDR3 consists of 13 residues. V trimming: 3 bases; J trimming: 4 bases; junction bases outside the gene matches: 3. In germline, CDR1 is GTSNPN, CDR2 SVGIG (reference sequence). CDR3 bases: TGTGCCTGGAGCGCGGGAGGGCGAGAGACCCAGTACTTC. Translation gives CAWSAGGRETQYF.

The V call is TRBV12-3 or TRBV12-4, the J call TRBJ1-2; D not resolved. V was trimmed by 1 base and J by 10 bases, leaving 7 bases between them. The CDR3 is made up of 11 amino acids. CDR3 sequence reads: CASSLGEDYTF. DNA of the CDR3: TGTGCCAGCAGTTTAGGAGAGGACTACACCTTC.

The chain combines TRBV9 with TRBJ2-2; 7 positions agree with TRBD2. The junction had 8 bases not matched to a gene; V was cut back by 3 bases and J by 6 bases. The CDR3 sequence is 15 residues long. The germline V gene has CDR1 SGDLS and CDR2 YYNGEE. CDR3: CASSAGGGGAGELFF. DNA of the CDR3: TGTGCCAGCAGCGCGGGAGGAGGAGGCGCCGGGGAGCTGTTTTTT.

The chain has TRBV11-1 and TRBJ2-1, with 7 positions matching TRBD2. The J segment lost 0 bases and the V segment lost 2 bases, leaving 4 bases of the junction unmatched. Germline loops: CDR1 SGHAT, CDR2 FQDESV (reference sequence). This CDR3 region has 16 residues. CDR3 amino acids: CASSLLASGSYNEQFF. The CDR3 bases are TGTGCCAGCAGCTTATTGGCTAGCGGCTCCTACAATGAGCAGTTCTTC.

The CDR3 region is CASSLPGQGQGYTF. CDR3 DNA: TGTGCCAGCAGCCTCCCTGGACAGGGGCAAGGCTACACCTTC. This chain joins TRBV5-4 and TRBJ1-2; 9 nucleotides align to TRBD1. CDR1 is SGHNT, CDR2 YYREEE, per germline (reference sequence). After removal of 4 bases from V and 8 bases from J, the junction contained 9 bases not matched to a gene. The length of the CDR3 is 14 residues.

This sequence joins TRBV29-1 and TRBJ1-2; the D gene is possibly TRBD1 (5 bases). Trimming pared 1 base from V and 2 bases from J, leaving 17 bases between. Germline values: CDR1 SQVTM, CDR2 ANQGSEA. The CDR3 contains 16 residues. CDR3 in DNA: TGCAGCGTTGAAGTTCAGGGCCCGATTCGGAACTATGGCTACACCTTC. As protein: CSVEVQGPIRNYGYTF.